Below are 10 T cell receptor beta chains sequenced from a single sample in a study of cytomegalovirus exposure and HLA in healthy donors. Primers included in the PCR were 60 Vbeta and 13 Jbeta primers. The data were produced by immunoSEQ multiplex PCR, yet TCRdb's version contains in-frame clones alone and is incomplete. The sample shows fewer than 250,000 clones, more than 75% of them seen only once. Sequencing was performed on PBMCs. These receptors originate from a human donor in good health.

This sequence joins TRBV6-9 and TRBJ2-3, with D unresolved. Germline loops: CDR1 MNHGY, CDR2 SVAAGI. The CDR3 has 10 amino acids. V was clipped by 11 bases and J by 6 bases, with 9 bases between them. The chain's CDR3 is CAPIEDTQYF. CDR3 nucleotides: TGTGCCCCAATAGAGGATACGCAGTATTTT.

V gene TRBV27 combines with J gene TRBJ2-3; D perhaps matches TRBD2 (6 bases). The germline CDR1 and CDR2 sequences are MNHEY and SMNVEV (reference sequence). Trimming pared 4 bases from V and 0 bases from J, leaving 8 bases between. CDR3 length: 14 residues. The CDR3 DNA is TGTGCCAGCAGTTGGGGGACTAGCACAGATACGCAGTATTTT. Residues: CASSWGTSTDTQYF.

J is TRBJ1-5 and V is TRBV5-8, with 8 bases aligning to TRBD1. Germline V gene lookup returns CDR1 SGHTS and CDR2 YDEGEE. Trimming at V came to 5 bases and at J to 6 bases, leaving 7 bases not matched to a gene. The CDR3 has 14 residues. CDR3 protein: CASSLQGASQPQHF. Written as DNA, the CDR3 is TGTGCCAGCAGTTTGCAGGGGGCGAGTCAGCCCCAGCATTTT.

J is TRBJ2-3 and V is TRBV25-1, with D unclear. V was cut by 6 bases and J by 4 bases, with 17 bases left in between. Germline loops: CDR1 MGHDK, CDR2 SYGVNS. There are 15 residues in the CDR3. The DNA for the CDR3 is TGTGCCAGCAGCGACCCAGCGCGCCGAGCAGATACGCAGTATTTT. This translates into CASSDPARRADTQYF.

This clone was counted a few times. Germline and junction disagree at one end, which may indicate a read error. For the CDR3, the DNA is TGTGCCAGCAGCTCTTCGGACAGGGGTGGGTCCTTC. This codes for CASSSSDRGGSF. The rearrangement links TRBV7-9 to TRBJ2-7, with 9 bases that match TRBD1. The CDR3 has 12 residues. From germline, CDR1 is SEHNR and CDR2 FQNEAQ (reference sequence).

The chain carries TRBV19 and TRBJ2-3; 13 bases map to TRBD2. Unmatched junction bases numbered 8, after V lost 5 bases and J lost 6 bases. This CDR3 comprises 16 residues. Germline CDR1 and CDR2: LNHDA and SQIVND (reference sequence). CDR3 sequence: CASSPRTSGSLDTQYF. The CDR3 DNA follows: TGTGCCAGTAGTCCCCGGACTAGCGGGAGTTTGGATACGCAGTATTTT.

This chain uses TRBV28 with TRBJ2-7; possible D gene TRBD2, 6 bases. Trimming shortened V by 2 bases and J by 5 bases, and 13 bases separated the two germline ends. Germline CDR1 and CDR2: MDHEN and SYDVKM. CDR3 length: 14 residues. CDR3 residues: CASSLGGARNEQYF. CDR3 nucleotides: TGTGCCAGCAGTTTAGGAGGGGCTAGGAACGAGCAGTACTTC. Looking up the rest from reference TRBV28 and TRBJ2-7 gives the full variable domain: DVKVTQSSRYLVKRTGEKVFLECVQDMDHENMFWYRQDPGLGLRLIYFSYDVKMKEKGDIPEGYSVSREKKERFSLILESASTNQTSMYLCASSLGGARNEQYFGPGTRLTVT.

J is TRBJ2-2 and V is TRBV30; D is perhaps TRBD2 (6 bases). Germline CDR1 and CDR2: GTSNPN and SVGIG (reference sequence). This CDR3 spans 15 amino acids. V was trimmed by 1 base and J by 5 bases, leaving 14 bases between them. CDR3 DNA sequence: TGTGCCTGGAGTGCTGGGGGGTCGGGAACCGGGGAGCTGTTTTTT. Translated, it gives CAWSAGGSGTGELFF.

The rearrangement joins TRBV5-1 to TRBJ2-1; 9 positions match TRBD2. There are 14 residues in the CDR3. Germline-derived CDR1 and CDR2 are SGHRS and YFSETQ. V lost 2 bases, J lost 4 bases, and 1 base stayed unmatched. The CDR3 protein is CASSLTSGYNEQFF. For the CDR3, the DNA is TGCGCCAGCAGCTTAACTAGCGGGTACAATGAGCAGTTCTTC.

The J gene is TRBJ2-1, the V gene TRBV5-1; the D is unclear. Trimming took 0 bases from V and 0 from J, leaving 13 bases between them. In germline, CDR1 is SGHRS, CDR2 YFSETQ. The CDR3 spans 17 residues. Written as DNA, the CDR3 is TGCGCCAGCAGCTTGGTTTCAGGCACCTACTCCTACAATGAGCAGTTCTTC. Protein product: CASSLVSGTYSYNEQFF. Full variable domain (outside the CDR3, taken from reference TRBV5-1 and TRBJ2-1): KAGVTQTPRYLIKTRGQQVTLSCSPISGHRSVSWYQQTPGQGLQFLFEYFSETQRNKGNFPGRFSGRQFSNSRSEMNVSTLELGDSALYLCASSLVSGTYSYNEQFFGPGTRLTVL.